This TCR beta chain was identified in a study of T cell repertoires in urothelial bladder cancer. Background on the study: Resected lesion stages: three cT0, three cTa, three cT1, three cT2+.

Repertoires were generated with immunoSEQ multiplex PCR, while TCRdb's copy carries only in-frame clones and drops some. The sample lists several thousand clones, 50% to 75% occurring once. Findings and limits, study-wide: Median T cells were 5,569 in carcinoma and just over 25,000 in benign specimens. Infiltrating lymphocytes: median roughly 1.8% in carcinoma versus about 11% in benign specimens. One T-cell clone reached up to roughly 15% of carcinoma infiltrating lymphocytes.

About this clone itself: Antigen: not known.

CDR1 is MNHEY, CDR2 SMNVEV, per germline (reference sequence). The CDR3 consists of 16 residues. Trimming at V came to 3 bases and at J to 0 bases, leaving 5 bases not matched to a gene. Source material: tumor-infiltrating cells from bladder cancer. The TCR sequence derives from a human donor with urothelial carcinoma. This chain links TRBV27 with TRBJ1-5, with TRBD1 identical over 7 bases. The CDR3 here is CASSFTGVYSNQPQHF. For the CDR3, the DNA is TGTGCCAGCAGTTTTACAGGGGTTTATAGCAATCAGCCCCAGCATTTT.